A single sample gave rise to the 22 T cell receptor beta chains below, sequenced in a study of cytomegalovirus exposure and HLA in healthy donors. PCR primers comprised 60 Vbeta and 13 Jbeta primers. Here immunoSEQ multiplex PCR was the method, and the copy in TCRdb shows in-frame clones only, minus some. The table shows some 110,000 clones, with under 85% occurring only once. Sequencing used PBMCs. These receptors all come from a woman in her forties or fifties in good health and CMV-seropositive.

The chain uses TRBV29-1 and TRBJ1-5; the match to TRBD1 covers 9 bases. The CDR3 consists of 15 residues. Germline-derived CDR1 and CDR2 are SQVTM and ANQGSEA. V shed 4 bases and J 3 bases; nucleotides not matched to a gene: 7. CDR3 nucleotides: TGCAGCGTTGGGTCGGGACAGGGCTTCAATCAGCCCCAGCATTTT. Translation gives CSVGSGQGFNQPQHF.

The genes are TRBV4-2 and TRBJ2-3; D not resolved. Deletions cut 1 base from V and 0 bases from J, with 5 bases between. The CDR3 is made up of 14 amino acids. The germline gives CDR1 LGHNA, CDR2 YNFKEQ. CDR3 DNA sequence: TGTGCCAGCAGCCAAGGCAGTAGCACAGATACGCAGTATTTT. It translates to CASSQGSSTDTQYF.

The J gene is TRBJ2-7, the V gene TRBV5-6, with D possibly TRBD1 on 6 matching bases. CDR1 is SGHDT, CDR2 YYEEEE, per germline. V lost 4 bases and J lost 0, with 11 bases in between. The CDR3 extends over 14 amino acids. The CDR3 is CASSPWTASYEQYF. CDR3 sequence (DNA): TGTGCCAGCAGCCCCTGGACAGCCTCCTACGAGCAGTACTTC.

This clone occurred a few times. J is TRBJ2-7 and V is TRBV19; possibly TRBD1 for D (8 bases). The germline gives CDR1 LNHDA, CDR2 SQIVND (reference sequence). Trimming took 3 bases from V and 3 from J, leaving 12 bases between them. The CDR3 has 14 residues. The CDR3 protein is CASSITGGDYEQYF. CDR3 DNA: TGTGCCAGTAGTATTACAGGGGGGGACTACGAGCAGTACTTC.

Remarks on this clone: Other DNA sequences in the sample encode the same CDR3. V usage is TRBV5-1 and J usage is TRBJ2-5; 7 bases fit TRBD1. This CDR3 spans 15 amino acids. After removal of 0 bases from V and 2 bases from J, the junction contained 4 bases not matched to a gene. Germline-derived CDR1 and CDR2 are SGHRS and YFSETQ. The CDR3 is CASSLDGTAQETQYF. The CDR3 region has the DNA TGCGCCAGCAGCTTGGACGGGACAGCACAAGAGACCCAGTACTTC. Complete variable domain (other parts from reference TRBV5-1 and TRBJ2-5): KAGVTQTPRYLIKTRGQQVTLSCSPISGHRSVSWYQQTPGQGLQFLFEYFSETQRNKGNFPGRFSGRQFSNSRSEMNVSTLELGDSALYLCASSLDGTAQETQYFGPGTRLLVL.

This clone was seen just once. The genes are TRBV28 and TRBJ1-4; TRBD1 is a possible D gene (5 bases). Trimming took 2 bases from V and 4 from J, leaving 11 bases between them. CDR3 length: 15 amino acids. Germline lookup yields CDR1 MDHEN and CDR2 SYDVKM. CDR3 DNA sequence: TGTGCCAGCAGTTTACCCCGGACACATAATGAAAAACTGTTTTTT. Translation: CASSLPRTHNEKLFF.

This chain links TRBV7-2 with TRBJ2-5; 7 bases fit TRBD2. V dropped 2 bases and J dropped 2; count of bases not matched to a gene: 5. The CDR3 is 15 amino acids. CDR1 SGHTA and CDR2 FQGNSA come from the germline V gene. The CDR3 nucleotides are TGTGCCAGCAGCTTATGGGCTAGCGGACAAGAGACCCAGTACTTC. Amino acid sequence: CASSLWASGQETQYF.

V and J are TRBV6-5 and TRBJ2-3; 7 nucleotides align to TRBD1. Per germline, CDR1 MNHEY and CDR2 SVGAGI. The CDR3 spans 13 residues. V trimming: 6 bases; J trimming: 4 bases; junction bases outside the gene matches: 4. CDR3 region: CASSLGQADTQYF. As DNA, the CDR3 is TGTGCCAGCAGCCTAGGACAGGCAGATACGCAGTATTTT.

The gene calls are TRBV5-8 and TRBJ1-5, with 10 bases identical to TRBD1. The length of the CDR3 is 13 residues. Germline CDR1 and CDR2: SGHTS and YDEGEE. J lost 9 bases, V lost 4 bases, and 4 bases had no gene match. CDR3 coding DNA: TGTGCCAGCAGCCGGGACAGGGGAAGGCCCCAGCATTTT. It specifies CASSRDRGRPQHF.

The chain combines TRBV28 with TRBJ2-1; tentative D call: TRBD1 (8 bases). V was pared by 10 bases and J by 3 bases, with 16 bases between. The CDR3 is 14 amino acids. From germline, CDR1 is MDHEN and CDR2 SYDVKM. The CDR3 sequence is CAISGTGNYNEQFF. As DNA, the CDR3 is TGTGCCATCAGCGGGACAGGCAACTACAATGAGCAGTTCTTC. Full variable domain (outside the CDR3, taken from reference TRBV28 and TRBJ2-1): DVKVTQSSRYLVKRTGEKVFLECVQDMDHENMFWYRQDPGLGLRLIYFSYDVKMKEKGDIPEGYSVSREKKERFSLILESASTNQTSMYLCAISGTGNYNEQFFGPGTRLTVL.

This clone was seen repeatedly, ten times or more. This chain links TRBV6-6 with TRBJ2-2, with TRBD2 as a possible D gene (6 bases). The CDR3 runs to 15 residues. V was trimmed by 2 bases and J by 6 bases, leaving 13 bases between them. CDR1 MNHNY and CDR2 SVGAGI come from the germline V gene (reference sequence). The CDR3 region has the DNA TGTGCCAGCAGTTACGGGACTCCCCAGGCCGGGGAGCTGTTTTTT. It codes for CASSYGTPQAGELFF.

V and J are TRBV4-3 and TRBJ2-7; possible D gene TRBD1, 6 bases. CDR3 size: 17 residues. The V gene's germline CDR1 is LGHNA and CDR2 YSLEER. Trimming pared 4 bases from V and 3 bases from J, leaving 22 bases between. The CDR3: CASSPAPGTQEGYEQYF. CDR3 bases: TGCGCCAGCAGCCCTGCCCCCGGGACACAAGAAGGCTACGAGCAGTACTTC.

The CDR3 DNA sequence: TGTGCCAGCAGCTTGAGAGAATGGGAGACCCAGTACTTC. Translated, it gives CASSLREWETQYF. The chain employs TRBV7-9 and TRBJ2-5; no firm D call. This CDR3 comprises 13 residues. V lost 3 bases to trimming and J lost 5 bases, with 10 bases between them. Per germline, CDR1 SEHNR and CDR2 FQNEAQ (reference sequence).

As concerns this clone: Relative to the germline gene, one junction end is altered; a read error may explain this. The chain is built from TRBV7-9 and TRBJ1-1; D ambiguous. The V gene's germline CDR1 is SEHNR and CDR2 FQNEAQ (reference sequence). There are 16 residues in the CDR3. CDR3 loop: CSSSQAVGGPSGEAFF. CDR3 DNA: TGTTCCAGCAGCCAAGCGGTGGGAGGTCCCTCGGGAGAAGCTTTCTTT.

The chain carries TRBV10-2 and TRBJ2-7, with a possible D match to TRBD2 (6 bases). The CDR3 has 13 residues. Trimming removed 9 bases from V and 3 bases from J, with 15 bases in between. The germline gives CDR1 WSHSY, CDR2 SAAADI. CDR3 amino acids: CASTRAGSYEQYF. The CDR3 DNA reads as TGCGCCAGTACCCGGGCGGGGAGCTACGAGCAGTACTTC.

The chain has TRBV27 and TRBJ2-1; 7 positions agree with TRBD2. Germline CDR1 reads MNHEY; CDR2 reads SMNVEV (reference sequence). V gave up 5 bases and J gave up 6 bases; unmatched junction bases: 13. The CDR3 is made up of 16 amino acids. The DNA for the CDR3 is TGTGCCAGCAGTCCCATGGGACTACCCAGCCCCAATGAGCAGTTCTTC. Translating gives CASSPMGLPSPNEQFF.

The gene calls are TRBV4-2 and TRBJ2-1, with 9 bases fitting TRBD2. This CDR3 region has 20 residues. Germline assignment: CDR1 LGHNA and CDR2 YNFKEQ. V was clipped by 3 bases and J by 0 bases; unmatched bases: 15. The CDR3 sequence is CASSQGLSGGLSSSYNEQFF. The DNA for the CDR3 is TGTGCCAGCAGCCAGGGATTAAGCGGGGGGCTTTCAAGCTCCTACAATGAGCAGTTCTTC.

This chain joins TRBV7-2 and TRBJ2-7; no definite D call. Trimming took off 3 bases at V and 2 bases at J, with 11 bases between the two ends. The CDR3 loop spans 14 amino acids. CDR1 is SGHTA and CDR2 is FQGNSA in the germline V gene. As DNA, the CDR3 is TGTGCCAGCAGCTTCTCTTTTGGGCCCTACGAGCAGTACTTC. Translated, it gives CASSFSFGPYEQYF.

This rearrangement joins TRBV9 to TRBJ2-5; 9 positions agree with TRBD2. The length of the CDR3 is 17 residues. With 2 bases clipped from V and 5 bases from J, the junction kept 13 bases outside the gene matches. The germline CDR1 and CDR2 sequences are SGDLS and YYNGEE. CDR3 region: CASSVDLGGGAGETQYF. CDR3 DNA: TGTGCCAGCAGCGTCGACCTCGGCGGGGGGGCCGGGGAGACCCAGTACTTC. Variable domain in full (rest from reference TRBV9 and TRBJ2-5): DSGVTQTPKHLITATGQRVTLRCSPRSGDLSVYWYQQSLDQGLQFLIQYYNGEERAKGNILERFSAQQFPDLHSELNLSSLELGDSALYFCASSVDLGGGAGETQYFGPGTRLLVL.

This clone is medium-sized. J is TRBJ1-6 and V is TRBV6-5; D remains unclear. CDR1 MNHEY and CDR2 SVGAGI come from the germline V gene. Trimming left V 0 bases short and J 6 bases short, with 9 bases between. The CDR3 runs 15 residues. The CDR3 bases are TGTGCCAGCAGTTACTCGGCACAGTCTAATTCACCCCTCCACTTT. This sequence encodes CASSYSAQSNSPLHF.

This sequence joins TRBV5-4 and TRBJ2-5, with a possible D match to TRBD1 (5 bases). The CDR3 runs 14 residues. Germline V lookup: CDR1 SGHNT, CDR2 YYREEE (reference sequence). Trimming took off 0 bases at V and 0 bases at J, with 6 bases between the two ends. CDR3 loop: CASSLAGYQETQYF. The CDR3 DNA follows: TGTGCCAGCAGCTTGGCAGGGTACCAAGAGACCCAGTACTTC.

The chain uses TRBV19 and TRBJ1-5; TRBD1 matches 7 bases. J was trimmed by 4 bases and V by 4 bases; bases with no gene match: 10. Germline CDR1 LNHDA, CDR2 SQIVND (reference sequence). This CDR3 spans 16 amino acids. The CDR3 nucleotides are TGTGCCAGTAGTAAACGCACAGGGGCCGAGAATCAGCCCCAGCATTTT. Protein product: CASSKRTGAENQPQHF.